This T cell receptor beta chain originates from a study of technical replicates of blood from a handful of donors. The CDR3 extends over 15 amino acids. V shed 4 bases, J shed 4 bases, and the junction held 4 bases outside the gene matches. CDR1 and CDR2 from the germline V gene are MGHRA and YSYEKL. TCRdb's copy holds only in-frame clones and misses some; the assay was immunoSEQ multiplex PCR. The sample holds 91,000 or so clones, 95% seen once. The source is a human donor in good health. The rearrangement links TRBV4-1 to TRBJ2-2; 9 bases align to TRBD1. Sequencing used T cells isolated from PBMCs. The CDR3 spells CASSRPGQGTGELFF. CDR3 sequence (DNA): TGCGCCAGCAGCCGCCCGGGACAGGGCACCGGGGAGCTGTTTTTT.